A single T cell receptor beta chain is shown here with its context. The antigen is undetermined. Germline CDR1 is SGHTA and CDR2 is FQGNSA. V was clipped by 6 bases and J by 9 bases, with 15 bases between them. This CDR3 has 13 residues. Splitting the CD4+ cells yielded a CD45RA+ naive subset and a CD45RA-negative memory subset. This specimen belongs to a study of shared clonotypes between healthy human individuals. Assay: immunoSEQ multiplex PCR; the TCRdb copy retains only in-frame clones and omits some. This repertoire shows over 400,000 clones, about 96% found once; its top ten account for 0.064%. Study-wide findings and caveats: Naive CD4 clonotypes were shared across a handful of donors at roughly 5%.

Input material: naive CD4+ T cells sorted from blood. The subset here: CD45RA+ positively selected. The chain couples TRBV7-2 to TRBJ2-1; D gene ambiguous. The sequence was collected from a woman in her 30s in good health. CDR3 region: CASRPPGLGEQFF. The DNA for the CDR3 is TGTGCCAGCAGACCCCCCGGGTTGGGTGAGCAGTTCTTC. Using reference TRBV7-2 and TRBJ2-1 for the parts outside the CDR3, the full variable domain is GAGVSQSPSNKVTEKGKDVELRCDPISGHTALYWYRQSLGQGLEFLIYFQGNSAPDKSGLPSDRFSAERTGGSVSTLTIQRTQQEDSAVYLCASRPPGLGEQFFGPGTRLTVL.